Below are 22 T cell receptor beta chains sequenced from a single sample in a study of blood T cell repertoires in COVID-19. This table comes from immunoSEQ multiplex PCR, and its TCRdb copy is limited to in-frame clones, with some not included. The sample lists over 120,000 clones, approximately 80% occurring once. Sequenced material: peripheral blood. Receptors were obtained from a human donor in a cohort sampled during active COVID-19.

This chain connects TRBV6-2 or TRBV6-3 to TRBJ2-5; 8 nucleotides agree with TRBD1. This CDR3 has 19 amino acids. The germline V gene has CDR1 MNHEY and CDR2 SVGEGT. Trimming cost V 0 bases and J 5 bases; bases outside gene matches: 17. The CDR3 sequence: CASSYSGEGTGFGRETQYF. Written as DNA, the CDR3 is TGTGCCAGCAGTTACTCGGGTGAGGGGACAGGATTCGGACGGGAGACCCAGTACTTC.

This clone was detected only once. The chain uses TRBV5-6 and TRBJ2-3, with D possibly matching TRBD2 (6 bases). The CDR3 spans 15 residues. CDR1 is SGHDT and CDR2 is YYEEEE in the germline V gene. Trimming shortened V by 7 bases and J by 0 bases, and 15 bases separated the two germline ends. The CDR3: CASYKSGVSTDTQYF. The CDR3 region has the DNA TGTGCCAGCTATAAGTCGGGAGTGAGCACAGATACGCAGTATTTT.

This chain uses TRBV9 with TRBJ2-3, with D perhaps TRBD2 (6 bases). Trimming stripped 4 bases from V and 0 bases from J, with 15 bases between. This CDR3 has 16 residues. Germline CDR1 and CDR2: SGDLS and YYNGEE. DNA of the CDR3: TGTGCCAGCAGCATCAGTGGAGGGGTAAGCACAGATACGCAGTATTTT. Amino acid sequence: CASSISGGVSTDTQYF. Using reference TRBV9 and TRBJ2-3 for the parts outside the CDR3, the full variable domain is DSGVTQTPKHLITATGQRVTLRCSPRSGDLSVYWYQQSLDQGLQFLIQYYNGEERAKGNILERFSAQQFPDLHSELNLSSLELGDSALYFCASSISGGVSTDTQYFGPGTRLTVL.

The chain links TRBV5-1 to TRBJ1-1; 7 bases are a match to TRBD1. The CDR3 totals 13 residues. Germline-derived CDR1 and CDR2 are SGHRS and YFSETQ. Trimming took 4 bases from V and 4 from J; bases not matched to a gene: 4. CDR3 coding DNA: TGCGCCAGCAGCACGACAGGGCCCACTGAAGCTTTCTTT. The encoded protein is CASSTTGPTEAFF.

The genes are TRBV7-2 and TRBJ2-7; 10 bases fit TRBD2. V lost 1 base to trimming and J lost 0 bases; unmatched junction nucleotides: 3. Germline loops: CDR1 SGHTA, CDR2 FQGNSA. There are 16 residues in the CDR3. The CDR3 loop reads CASSLVLAGASYEQYF. CDR3 nucleotide sequence: TGTGCCAGCAGCTTAGTCCTAGCGGGGGCCTCCTACGAGCAGTACTTC.

The chain is built from TRBV20-1 and TRBJ2-7, with 9 bases aligning to TRBD2. The CDR3 runs to 15 residues. Germline V CDR1 and CDR2: DFQATT, SNEGSKA (reference sequence). Trimming took 3 bases from V and 6 from J; bases not matched to a gene: 12. CDR3 nucleotides: TGCAGTGCTAGTAAGGGCGGGGGGGCCAGTCTCGAGCAGTACTTC. Amino acids: CSASKGGGASLEQYF.

The CDR3 nucleotides are TGTGCCAGCAGTTTCCGCAGGGAGACCCAGTACTTC. Protein: CASSFRRETQYF. This chain joins TRBV12-3 or TRBV12-4 and TRBJ2-5; D is uncertain. The V and J ends lost 3 bases and 5 bases respectively, with 7 bases between them. This CDR3 contains 12 residues.

V is TRBV4-3 and J is TRBJ1-1; TRBD1 matches 8 bases. Losses at the gene ends were 2 bases for V and 4 bases for J; bases not matched to a gene: 6. The CDR3 is 15 residues long. Germline V gene sequence: CDR1 LGHNA, CDR2 YSLEER. The CDR3 coding sequence is TGCGCCAGCAGCCAATTACCAGGGGGCGTCACTGAAGCTTTCTTT. Its protein is CASSQLPGGVTEAFF.

The gene calls are TRBV5-1 and TRBJ2-7; tentatively, D is TRBD2 (6 bases). Germline V gives CDR1 SGHRS, CDR2 YFSETQ. V lost 3 bases to trimming and J lost 5 bases, with 15 bases between them. This CDR3 has 14 amino acids. This CDR3 reads CASSWARGGDEQYF. The CDR3 coding sequence is TGCGCCAGCAGCTGGGCTCGGGGAGGAGACGAGCAGTACTTC.

The chain has TRBV7-9 and TRBJ2-6; TRBD2 might be the D (6 bases). The CDR3 runs to 16 residues. CDR1 and CDR2 from the germline V gene are SEHNR and FQNEAQ (reference sequence). V was cut by 5 bases and J by 2 bases, with 13 bases left in between. CDR3 sequence: CASSPGERAGANVLTF. The CDR3 nucleotides are TGTGCCAGCAGCCCCGGGGAGCGGGCTGGGGCCAACGTCCTGACTTTC. Complete variable domain (other parts from reference TRBV7-9 and TRBJ2-6): DTGVSQNPRHKITKRGQNVTFRCDPISEHNRLYWYRQTLGQGPEFLTYFQNEAQLEKSRLLSDRFSAERPKGSFSTLEIQRTEQGDSAMYLCASSPGERAGANVLTFGAGSRLTVL.

The rearrangement joins TRBV19 to TRBJ1-3; no definite D call. The CDR3 covers 13 residues. The V and J ends lost 4 bases and 2 bases respectively, with 6 bases between them. Germline CDR1 reads LNHDA; CDR2 reads SQIVND (reference sequence). CDR3 in DNA: TGTGCCAGTAGTACGCAGGCTGGAAACACCATATATTTT. It is translated as CASSTQAGNTIYF.

The chain carries TRBV10-3 and TRBJ2-1; D is ambiguous. The CDR3 covers 15 residues. Germline-derived CDR1 and CDR2 are ENHRY and SYGVKD. The V gene lost 2 bases and the J gene lost 0 bases, with 8 bases spanning the gap. The CDR3 protein is CAISETDNSYNEQFF. CDR3 nucleotide sequence: TGTGCCATCAGTGAGACTGATAACTCCTACAATGAGCAGTTCTTC.

The chain employs TRBV4-3 and TRBJ2-1; TRBD2 is a possible D gene (6 bases). CDR1 and CDR2 (germline): LGHNA, YSLEER. V lost 1 base to trimming and J lost 0 bases, with 13 bases between them. This CDR3 has 17 residues. CDR3 DNA: TGCGCCAGCAGCCAAGTATCCGGGACTGACTCCTACAATGAGCAGTTCTTC. Its translation is CASSQVSGTDSYNEQFF.

The chain's CDR3 is CATSDHGRSQYF. CDR3 coding DNA: TGTGCCACCAGTGATCATGGGAGGTCCCAGTACTTC. The gene calls are TRBV24-1 and TRBJ2-5; possible D gene TRBD2, 6 bases. This CDR3 is 12 amino acids long. Germline lookup yields CDR1 KGHDR and CDR2 SFDVKD. V was pared by 3 bases and J by 9 bases, with 10 bases between.

This clone was seen only once. The chain recombines TRBV13 with TRBJ2-1; 9 bases are shared with TRBD1. Per the germline V gene, CDR1 is PRHDT and CDR2 is FYEKMQ (reference sequence). Trimming took 5 bases from V and 4 from J; bases not matched to a gene: 3. The CDR3 length is 14 residues. The DNA of the CDR3 is TGTGCCAGCAGCCTGGGACAGGGTTACAATGAGCAGTTCTTC. It yields the protein CASSLGQGYNEQFF. Variable domain in full (rest from reference TRBV13 and TRBJ2-1): AAGVIQSPRHLIKEKRETATLKCYPIPRHDTVYWYQQGPGQDPQFLISFYEKMQSDKGSIPDRFSAQQFSDYHSELNMSSLELGDSALYFCASSLGQGYNEQFFGPGTRLTVL.

V usage is TRBV2 and J usage is TRBJ1-1, with TRBD1 as a possible D gene (5 bases). Germline assignment: CDR1 SNHLY and CDR2 FYNNEI. This CDR3 contains 13 residues. V dropped 6 bases and J dropped 0 bases, with 8 bases sitting between them. Here the CDR3 DNA reads TGTGCCAGCAGGCGGGACTTGAACACTGAAGCTTTCTTT. It yields the protein CASRRDLNTEAFF.

This chain joins TRBV3-1 (or the pseudogene TRBV3-2) and TRBJ1-1, with 7 positions matching TRBD1. The germline V gene has CDR1 LGHDT and CDR2 YNNKEL (reference sequence). This CDR3 has 15 amino acids. The V and J ends lost 5 bases and 1 base, in that order; junction bases with no gene match: 7. CDR3 sequence (DNA): TGTGCCAGCAGCGCTCTTGCAGGGGGGAACACTGAAGCTTTCTTT. It yields the protein CASSALAGGNTEAFF.

This clone was observed once. The chain carries TRBV19 and TRBJ1-3, with 7 bases that match TRBD1. The CDR3 sequence is 14 residues long. Trimming cost V 3 bases and J 3 bases; bases outside gene matches: 2. Germline V gene data show CDR1 as LNHDA and CDR2 as SQIVND (reference sequence). The CDR3: CASSIDRDGNTIYF. CDR3 DNA sequence: TGTGCCAGTAGTATCGACAGGGATGGAAACACCATATATTTT.

The chain recombines TRBV12-3 or TRBV12-4 with TRBJ1-3; perhaps TRBD1 as D (6 bases). V was trimmed by 4 bases and J by 11 bases, leaving 12 bases between them. The CDR3 has 12 amino acids. CDR3 sequence: CASSSQGGSIYF. CDR3 DNA: TGTGCCAGCAGTTCACAGGGTGGCTCCATATATTTT.

The chain has TRBV5-1 and TRBJ1-1; 8 bases fit TRBD1. Germline loops: CDR1 SGHRS, CDR2 YFSETQ. The CDR3 contains 12 residues. Trimming removed 3 bases from V and 10 bases from J; junction bases left unmatched: 5. The CDR3 DNA reads as TGCGCCAGCAGCTCCAACGGACAGGGAGCTTTCTTT. It yields the protein CASSSNGQGAFF.

The chain couples TRBV6-2 or TRBV6-3 to TRBJ2-3, with unresolved D. Trimming removed 6 bases at V and 7 bases at J, with 11 bases between. The length of the CDR3 is 12 residues. Germline values: CDR1 MNHEY, CDR2 SVGEGT. CDR3 loop: CASSPLPNTQYF. Written as DNA, the CDR3 is TGTGCCAGCAGCCCCCTACCAAATACGCAGTATTTT.

The chain recombines TRBV15 with TRBJ2-7; TRBD2 matches 10 bases. CDR3 length: 15 residues. Germline V gives CDR1 LNHNV, CDR2 YYDKDF (reference sequence). The V segment lost 1 base and the J segment 3 bases; nucleotides outside the gene matches: 3. The CDR3 protein is CATSRVAGGLYEQYF. The CDR3 DNA follows: TGTGCCACCAGCAGAGTAGCGGGGGGCCTCTACGAGCAGTACTTC.